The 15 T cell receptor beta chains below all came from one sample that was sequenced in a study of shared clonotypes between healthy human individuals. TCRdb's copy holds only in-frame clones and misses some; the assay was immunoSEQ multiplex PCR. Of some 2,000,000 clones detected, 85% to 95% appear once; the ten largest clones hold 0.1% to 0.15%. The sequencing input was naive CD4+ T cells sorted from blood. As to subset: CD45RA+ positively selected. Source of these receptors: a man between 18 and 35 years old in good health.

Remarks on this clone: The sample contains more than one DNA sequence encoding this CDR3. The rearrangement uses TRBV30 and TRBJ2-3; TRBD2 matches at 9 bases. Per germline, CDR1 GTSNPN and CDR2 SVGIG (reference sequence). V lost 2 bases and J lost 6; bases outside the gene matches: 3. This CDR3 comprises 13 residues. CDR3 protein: CAWSRLAGDTQYF. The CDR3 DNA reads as TGTGCCTGGAGTAGGCTAGCGGGGGATACGCAGTATTTT.

CDR3 sequence: CASSFFRGADTQYF. The CDR3 DNA follows: TGTGCCAGCAGTTTTTTCCGGGGAGCAGATACGCAGTATTTT. The chain links TRBV27 to TRBJ2-3; possibly TRBD2 for D (5 bases). Looked up from germline, CDR1 is MNHEY and CDR2 is SMNVEV (reference sequence). With 3 bases removed from V and 4 bases from J, the gap between germline ends came to 11 bases. This CDR3 has 14 residues.

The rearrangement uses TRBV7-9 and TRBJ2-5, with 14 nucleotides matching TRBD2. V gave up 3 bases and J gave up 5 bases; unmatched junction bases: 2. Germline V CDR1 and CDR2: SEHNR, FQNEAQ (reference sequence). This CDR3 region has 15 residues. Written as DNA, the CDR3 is TGTGCCAGCAGCTTGACTAGCGGGGGGGTGGAGACCCAGTACTTC. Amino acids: CASSLTSGGVETQYF. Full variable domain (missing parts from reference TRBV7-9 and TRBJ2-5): DTGVSQNPRHKITKRGQNVTFRCDPISEHNRLYWYRQTLGQGPEFLTYFQNEAQLEKSRLLSDRFSAERPKGSFSTLEIQRTEQGDSAMYLCASSLTSGGVETQYFGPGTRLLVL.

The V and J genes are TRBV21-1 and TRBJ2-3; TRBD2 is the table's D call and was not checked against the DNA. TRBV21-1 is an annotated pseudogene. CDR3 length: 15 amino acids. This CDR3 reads CASTDSSSSTDTQYF. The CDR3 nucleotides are TGTGCCAGCACCGACTCTAGCTCTAGCACAGATACGCAGTATTTT.

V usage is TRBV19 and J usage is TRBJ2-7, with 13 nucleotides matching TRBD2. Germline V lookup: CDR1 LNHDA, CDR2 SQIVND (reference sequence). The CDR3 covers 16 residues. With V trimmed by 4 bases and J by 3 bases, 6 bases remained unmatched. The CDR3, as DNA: TGTGCCAGTAGTAGGGGACTAGCGGGGAGAGACTACGAGCAGTACTTC. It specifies CASSRGLAGRDYEQYF. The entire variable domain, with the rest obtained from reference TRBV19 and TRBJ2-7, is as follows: DGGITQSPKYLFRKEGQNVTLSCEQNLNHDAMYWYRQDPGQGLRLIYYSQIVNDFQKGDIAEGYSVSREKKESFPLTVTSAQKNPTAFYLCASSRGLAGRDYEQYFGPGTRLTVT.

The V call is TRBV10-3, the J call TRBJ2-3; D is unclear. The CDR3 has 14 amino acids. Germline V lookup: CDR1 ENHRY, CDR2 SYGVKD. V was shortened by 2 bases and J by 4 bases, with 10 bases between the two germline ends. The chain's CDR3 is CAISEAIRADTQYF. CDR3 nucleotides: TGTGCCATCAGTGAGGCGATCCGCGCAGATACGCAGTATTTT.

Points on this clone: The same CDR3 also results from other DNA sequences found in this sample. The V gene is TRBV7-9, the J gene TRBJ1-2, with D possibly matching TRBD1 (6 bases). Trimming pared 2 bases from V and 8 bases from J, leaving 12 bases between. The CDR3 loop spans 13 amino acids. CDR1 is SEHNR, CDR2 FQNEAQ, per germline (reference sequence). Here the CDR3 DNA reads TGTGCCAGCAGCTTAAATCAGGGGCGGGGCTACACCTTC. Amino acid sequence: CASSLNQGRGYTF.

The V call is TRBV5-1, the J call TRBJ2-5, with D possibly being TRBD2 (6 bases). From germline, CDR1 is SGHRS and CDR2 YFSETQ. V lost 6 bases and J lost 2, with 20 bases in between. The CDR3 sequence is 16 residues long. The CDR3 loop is CASTQNGGSLQETQYF. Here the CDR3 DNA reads TGCGCCAGCACCCAAAATGGGGGGTCCCTTCAAGAGACCCAGTACTTC.

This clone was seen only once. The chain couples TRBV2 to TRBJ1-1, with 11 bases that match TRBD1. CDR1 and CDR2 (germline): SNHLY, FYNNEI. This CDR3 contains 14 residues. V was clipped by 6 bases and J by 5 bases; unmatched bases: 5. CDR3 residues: CASRKGQGGTEAFF. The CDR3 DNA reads TGTGCCAGCAGGAAGGGACAGGGGGGAACTGAAGCTTTCTTT.

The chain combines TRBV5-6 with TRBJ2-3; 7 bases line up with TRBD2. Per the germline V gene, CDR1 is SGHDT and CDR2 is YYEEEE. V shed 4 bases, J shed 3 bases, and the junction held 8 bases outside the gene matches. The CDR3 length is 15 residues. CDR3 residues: CASSHQEGGTDTQYF. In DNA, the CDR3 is TGTGCCAGCAGCCACCAGGAGGGAGGGACAGATACGCAGTATTTT.

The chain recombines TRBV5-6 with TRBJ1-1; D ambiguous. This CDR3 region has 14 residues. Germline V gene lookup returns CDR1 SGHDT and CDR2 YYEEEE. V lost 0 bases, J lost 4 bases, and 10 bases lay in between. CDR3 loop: CASSLGWMSTEAFF. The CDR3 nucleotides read TGTGCCAGCAGCTTGGGGTGGATGAGCACTGAAGCTTTCTTT.

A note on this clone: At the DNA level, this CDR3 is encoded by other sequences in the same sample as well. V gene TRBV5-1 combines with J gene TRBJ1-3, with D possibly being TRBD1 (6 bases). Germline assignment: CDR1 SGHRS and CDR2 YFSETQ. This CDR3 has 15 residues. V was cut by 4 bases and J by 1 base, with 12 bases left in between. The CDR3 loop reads CASSLTGSSGNTIYF. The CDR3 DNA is TGCGCCAGCAGCCTTACAGGGTCTTCTGGAAACACCATATATTTT.

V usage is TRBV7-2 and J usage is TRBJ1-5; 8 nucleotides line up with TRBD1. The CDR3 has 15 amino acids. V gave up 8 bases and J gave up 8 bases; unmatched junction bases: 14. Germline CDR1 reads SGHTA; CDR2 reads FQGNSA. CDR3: CASGFTGQGQEPQHF. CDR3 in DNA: TGTGCCAGCGGATTCACTGGGCAGGGACAGGAGCCCCAGCATTTT. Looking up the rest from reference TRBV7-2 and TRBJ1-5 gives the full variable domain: GAGVSQSPSNKVTEKGKDVELRCDPISGHTALYWYRQSLGQGLEFLIYFQGNSAPDKSGLPSDRFSAERTGGSVSTLTIQRTQQEDSAVYLCASGFTGQGQEPQHFGDGTRLSIL.

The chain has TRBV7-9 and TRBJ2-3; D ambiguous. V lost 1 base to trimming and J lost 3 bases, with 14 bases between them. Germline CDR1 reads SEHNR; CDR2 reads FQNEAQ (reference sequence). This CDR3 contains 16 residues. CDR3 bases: TGTGCCAGCAGCTTAGGATCGGCTGCAGGAACAGATACGCAGTATTTT. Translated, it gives CASSLGSAAGTDTQYF.

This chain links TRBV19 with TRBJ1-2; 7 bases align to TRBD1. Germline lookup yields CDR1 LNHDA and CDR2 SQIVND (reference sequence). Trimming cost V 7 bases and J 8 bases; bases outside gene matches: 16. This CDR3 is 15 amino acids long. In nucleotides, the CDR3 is TGTGCCAGTACCATTCAGGGGGAGCATGCAAGCGGCTACACCTTC. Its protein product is CASTIQGEHASGYTF.